Below, 23 T cell receptor beta chains from the same sample are listed, as sequenced in a study of cytomegalovirus exposure and HLA in healthy donors. The study ran its PCR with 60 Vbeta and 13 Jbeta primers. The method was immunoSEQ multiplex PCR; TCRdb's version includes in-frame clones alone and lacks a portion of them. The table shows some 110,000 clones, with approximately 70% occurring only once. The sequenced sample consisted of PBMCs. The source is a woman aged 40 to 50 in good health and CMV-seropositive.

The chain joins TRBV6-5 to TRBJ2-7, with D perhaps matching TRBD1 (6 bases). In germline, CDR1 is MNHEY, CDR2 SVGAGI. V lost 4 bases to trimming and J lost 2 bases, with 18 bases between them. The CDR3 contains 16 residues. The DNA for the CDR3 is TGTGCCAGCAGTTTGGAACCGGGACATCTTACCTACGAGCAGTACTTC. This sequence encodes CASSLEPGHLTYEQYF.

The gene calls are TRBV29-1 and TRBJ1-4; TRBD1 agrees at 9 bases. Germline-derived CDR1 and CDR2 are SQVTM and ANQGSEA. The J segment lost 7 bases and the V segment lost 6 bases, leaving 6 bases of the junction unmatched. There are 13 residues in the CDR3. The CDR3 region has the DNA TGCAGCGTCCTGGGACAGGGACGTGAAAAACTGTTTTTT. Encoded protein: CSVLGQGREKLFF.

V is TRBV7-9 and J is TRBJ1-1; D not resolved. CDR3 length: 14 residues. The V gene's germline CDR1 is SEHNR and CDR2 FQNEAQ (reference sequence). Trimming removed 2 bases at V and 2 bases at J, with 9 bases between. In nucleotides, the CDR3 is TGTGCCAGCAGCTTAAAATTAGAAAACACTGAAGCTTTCTTT. It translates to CASSLKLENTEAFF.

J is TRBJ1-1 and V is TRBV11-2; possibly TRBD1 for D (6 bases). Germline values: CDR1 SGHAT, CDR2 FQNNGV. The V end was cut by 3 bases, the J end by 3 bases, with 11 bases between. The CDR3 consists of 14 residues. This CDR3 reads CASSFTGRDTEAFF. In nucleotides, the CDR3 is TGTGCCAGCAGCTTTACAGGGAGGGACACTGAAGCTTTCTTT.

The gene calls are TRBV6-5 and TRBJ1-2; 8 bases align to TRBD1. Unmatched junction bases numbered 9, after V lost 10 bases and J lost 8 bases. CDR3 length: 12 amino acids. The germline V gene encodes CDR1 MNHEY and CDR2 SVGAGI. CDR3 in DNA: TGTGCCACTTCGGACAGGGCAGGAGGCTACACCTTC. Translation gives CATSDRAGGYTF.

CDR3 region: CATSIIRDRVENTIYF. The CDR3, as DNA: TGTGCCACCAGCATTATCCGGGACAGGGTTGAAAACACCATATATTTT. This rearrangement joins TRBV15 to TRBJ1-3, with 9 positions matching TRBD1. The CDR3 runs to 16 residues. Germline V lookup: CDR1 LNHNV, CDR2 YYDKDF (reference sequence). Trimming removed 4 bases from V and 6 bases from J; junction bases left unmatched: 10.

The J gene is TRBJ1-5, the V gene TRBV2; D call uncertain. The CDR3 length is 15 residues. V gave up 6 bases and J gave up 0 bases, with 12 bases separating them. Per the germline V gene, CDR1 is SNHLY and CDR2 is FYNNEI. The CDR3 reads CASRRSFDSNQPQHF. In DNA, the CDR3 is TGTGCCAGCAGGCGGTCCTTCGATAGCAATCAGCCCCAGCATTTT. The whole variable domain, remainder taken from reference TRBV2 and TRBJ1-5, is EPEVTQTPSHQVTQMGQEVILRCVPISNHLYFYWYRQILGQKVEFLVSFYNNEISEKSEIFDDQFSVERPDGSNFTLKIRSTKLEDSAMYFCASRRSFDSNQPQHFGDGTRLSIL.

The V call is TRBV4-2, the J call TRBJ1-5; D uncertain. CDR3 length: 15 amino acids. The V end lost 1 base, the J end lost 5 bases, and 12 bases lay between the germline ends. Germline-derived CDR1 and CDR2 are LGHNA and YNFKEQ. This chain's CDR3 is CASSQVEQLYQPQHF. CDR3 bases: TGTGCCAGCAGCCAAGTGGAACAGCTCTATCAGCCCCAGCATTTT.

This clone was found a few times. V is TRBV2 and J is TRBJ2-7, with a possible D match to TRBD1 (6 bases). V was pared by 7 bases and J by 5 bases, with 15 bases between. The CDR3 length is 13 residues. CDR1 and CDR2 from the germline V gene are SNHLY and FYNNEI. The CDR3 sequence is CASTVQGWDEQYF. The CDR3 coding sequence is TGTGCCAGCACCGTACAGGGTTGGGACGAGCAGTACTTC.

The chain employs TRBV4-1 and TRBJ2-7, with 12 bases that match TRBD2. Germline values: CDR1 MGHRA, CDR2 YSYEKL. V lost 1 base, J lost 3 bases, and 1 base stayed unmatched. The CDR3 has 15 amino acids. CDR3: CASSQVLAGGYEQYF. The CDR3 DNA sequence: TGCGCCAGCAGCCAAGTACTAGCGGGGGGCTACGAGCAGTACTTC.

As regards this clone: The junction does not match germline at one end; this may be a read error. The chain joins TRBV4-2 to TRBJ1-2, with D perhaps matching TRBD1 (5 bases). Germline V lookup: CDR1 LGHNA, CDR2 YNFKEQ. This CDR3 has 15 amino acids. This CDR3 is CASTQTPGGDYGYTF. CDR3 bases: TGTGCCAGCACCCAAACCCCGGGGGGGGACTATGGCTACACCTTC.

The chain is built from TRBV7-9 and TRBJ2-7; 9 bases are a match to TRBD1. V lost 4 bases, J lost 5 bases, and 6 bases stayed unmatched. The V gene's germline CDR1 is SEHNR and CDR2 FQNEAQ (reference sequence). The CDR3 has 14 amino acids. The CDR3 DNA follows: TGTGCCAGCAGCTCTACAGGGGGCACGGACGAGCAGTACTTC. This gives the protein CASSSTGGTDEQYF.

V is TRBV7-7 and J is TRBJ2-5, with 9 bases fitting TRBD2. V lost 3 bases and J lost 5; bases outside the gene matches: 1. The CDR3 sequence is 13 residues long. Germline V gene lookup returns CDR1 SSHAT and CDR2 FNYEAQ (reference sequence). The CDR3 here is CASSFSGGETQYF. The CDR3 DNA sequence: TGTGCCAGCAGCTTTAGCGGGGGTGAGACCCAGTACTTC.

This chain connects TRBV15 to TRBJ1-4; D may be TRBD1 (5 bases). CDR1 LNHNV and CDR2 YYDKDF come from the germline V gene (reference sequence). The CDR3 is 14 residues long. Trimming cost V 3 bases and J 4 bases, with 9 bases left between them. This chain's CDR3 is CATSRGRNNEKLFF. The CDR3 DNA sequence: TGTGCCACCAGCAGGGGGCGTAATAATGAAAAACTGTTTTTT.

This clone has a handful of counts. The chain employs TRBV5-1 and TRBJ2-7; 7 bases line up with TRBD1. The junction had 21 bases not matched to a gene; V was cut back by 3 bases and J by 6 bases. CDR3 length: 18 amino acids. From germline, CDR1 is SGHRS and CDR2 YFSETQ. The CDR3 is CASSSSRMNDRDRSEQYF. The DNA for the CDR3 is TGCGCCAGCAGCTCATCCCGAATGAACGACAGGGATAGGAGCGAGCAGTACTTC.

The V call is TRBV9, the J call TRBJ2-1, with a tentative D call TRBD2 (5 bases). The ends were cut back, 4 bases at V and 3 bases at J, with 17 bases in the middle. CDR3 length: 16 amino acids. The germline V gene has CDR1 SGDLS and CDR2 YYNGEE. DNA of the CDR3: TGTGCCAGCAGCCCCGGAGGACGGGGTTTCTACAATGAGCAGTTCTTC. Protein product: CASSPGGRGFYNEQFF. The full variable domain, rest sourced from reference TRBV9 and TRBJ2-1, is DSGVTQTPKHLITATGQRVTLRCSPRSGDLSVYWYQQSLDQGLQFLIQYYNGEERAKGNILERFSAQQFPDLHSELNLSSLELGDSALYFCASSPGGRGFYNEQFFGPGTRLTVL.

This clone was detected only a few times. The V gene is TRBV6-5, the J gene TRBJ1-2, with 9 bases aligning to TRBD1. The germline CDR1 and CDR2 sequences are MNHEY and SVGAGI. The CDR3 is 15 amino acids. The ends lost 6 bases at V and 2 bases at J; junction bases unmatched: 7. The CDR3 sequence is CASRATGTGNYGYTF. CDR3 DNA: TGTGCCAGCAGAGCAACCGGGACAGGGAACTATGGCTACACCTTC.

V usage is TRBV25-1 and J usage is TRBJ2-1; D uncertain. The germline V gene has CDR1 MGHDK and CDR2 SYGVNS. V dropped 8 bases and J dropped 3 bases, with 14 bases sitting between them. This CDR3 contains 14 residues. The CDR3 loop reads CASGGPNFYNEQFF. DNA of the CDR3: TGTGCCAGCGGCGGTCCCAATTTCTACAATGAGCAGTTCTTC.

CDR3 in DNA: TGTGCCAGCAGTGAAATAGGTCAGGGAAGGGTGCATTTT. Its translation is CASSEIGQGRVHF. The chain is built from TRBV6-1 and TRBJ1-5; weak D call: TRBD1 (5 bases). The CDR3 is made up of 13 amino acids. The V and J ends lost 2 bases and 15 bases respectively, with 17 bases between them. The germline gives CDR1 MNHNS, CDR2 SASEGT.

V gene TRBV7-6 combines with J gene TRBJ2-3; perhaps TRBD2 as D (7 bases). Germline V gene sequence: CDR1 SGHVS, CDR2 FNYEAQ. Trimming stripped 4 bases from V and 4 bases from J, with 18 bases between. This CDR3 is 16 amino acids long. CDR3 in amino acids: CASSSRVGGGADTQYF. CDR3 sequence (DNA): TGTGCCAGCAGCTCCCGAGTGGGGGGGGGCGCAGATACGCAGTATTTT.

This clone was counted once. The chain has TRBV11-3 and TRBJ2-1, with D unresolved. The CDR3 sequence is 15 residues long. Germline loops: CDR1 SGHNT, CDR2 YENEEA. Deletions cut 5 bases from V and 10 bases from J, with 21 bases between. This CDR3 is CASSLSYGAFQEQFF. DNA for the CDR3: TGTGCCAGCAGCCTCTCGTATGGTGCGTTTCAAGAGCAGTTCTTC.

This clone was seen a few times. The rearrangement joins TRBV30 to TRBJ1-6; 7 nucleotides line up with TRBD1. From germline, CDR1 is GTSNPN and CDR2 SVGIG (reference sequence). The CDR3 is made up of 15 amino acids. The junction had 12 bases not matched to a gene; V was cut back by 6 bases and J by 7 bases. CDR3 amino acids: CACKRAGQVNSPLHF. The CDR3 DNA sequence: TGTGCCTGCAAAAGAGCAGGACAGGTGAATTCACCCCTCCACTTT.

For the CDR3, the DNA is TGTGCCAGTAGTCGGGGTGCCTTGAACACTGAAGCTTTCTTT. This encodes CASSRGALNTEAFF. J is TRBJ1-1 and V is TRBV19; no definite D call. This CDR3 has 14 residues. Germline assignment: CDR1 LNHDA and CDR2 SQIVND (reference sequence). V was cut by 5 bases and J by 0 bases, with 10 bases left in between.